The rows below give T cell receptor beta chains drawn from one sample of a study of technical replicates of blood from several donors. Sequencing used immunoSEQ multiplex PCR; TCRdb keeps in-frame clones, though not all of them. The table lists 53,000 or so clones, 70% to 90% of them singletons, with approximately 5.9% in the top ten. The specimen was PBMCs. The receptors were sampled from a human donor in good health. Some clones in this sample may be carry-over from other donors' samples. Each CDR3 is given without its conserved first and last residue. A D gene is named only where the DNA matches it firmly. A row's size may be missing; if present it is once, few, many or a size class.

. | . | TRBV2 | ASVNDMSFNQPQH
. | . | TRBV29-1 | SARQGHRTEAF
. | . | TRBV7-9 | ASSLGGPIVSPLH
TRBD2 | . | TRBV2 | ASTWTSPEQF
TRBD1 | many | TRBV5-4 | ASSSGTGSKRNTEAF
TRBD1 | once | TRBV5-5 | ASSPGQGAYEQY
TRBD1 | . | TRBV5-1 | ASSPGDRVNNSPLH
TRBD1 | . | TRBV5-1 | ASSYERDRGETQY
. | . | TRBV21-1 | ASRNGTGEYPGPQH
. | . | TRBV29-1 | SVELTFPSYEQY
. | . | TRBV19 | ASSILGGQETQY
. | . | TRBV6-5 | ASGGGGVSNQPQH
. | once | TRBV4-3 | ASSQDQGSSYEQY
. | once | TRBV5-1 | ASSLNREQY
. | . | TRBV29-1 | SVEEDSVQETQY
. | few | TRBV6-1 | ASVIQGHEQF
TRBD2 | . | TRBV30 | AWSMGGETQY
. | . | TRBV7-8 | ASSLGRILRNNEQF
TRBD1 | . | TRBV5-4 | ASSPGGRIELF
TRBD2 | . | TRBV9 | ASSRGLAGAFPYEQY
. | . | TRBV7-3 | ASSWGRGSETQY
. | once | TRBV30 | AWSARGNEQF
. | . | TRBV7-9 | ASSLQGNYGYT
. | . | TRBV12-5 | ASGAPGRPISGYPGNTIY
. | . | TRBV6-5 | ASRATGEETQY
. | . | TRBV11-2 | ASSLDLGGNTEAF
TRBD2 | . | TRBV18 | ASSPLTGEAGAQY
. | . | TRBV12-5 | ASGPSGTDTQY
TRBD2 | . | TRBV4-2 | ASSQDKASGPDTQY
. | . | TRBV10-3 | AISEDQGTSNQPQH
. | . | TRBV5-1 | ASSVLGDTQY
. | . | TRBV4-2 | ASSREVGRSYEQY
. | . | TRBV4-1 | ASSLPGEKLF
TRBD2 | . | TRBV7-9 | ASSIRTSGSYNEQF
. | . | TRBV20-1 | SPADSDTQY
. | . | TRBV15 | ATSRVGLGDNSPLH
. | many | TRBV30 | AWSGNSDNEQF
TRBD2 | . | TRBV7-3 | ASSLRVAGYNEQF
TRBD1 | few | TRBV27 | ASSLAQGASVIGGYT
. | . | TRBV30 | AWSTNRESNEKLF
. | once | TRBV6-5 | ASSYSGPEGKLF
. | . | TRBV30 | AWRSANYGYT
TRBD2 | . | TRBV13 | ASSFSTSGSYNEQF
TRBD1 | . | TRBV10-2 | ASRGTGDGYEQY
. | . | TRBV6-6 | ASSYSGGGTYEQY
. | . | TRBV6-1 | ASRRGLINEQF
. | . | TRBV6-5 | ASSYGWQGLGNTIY
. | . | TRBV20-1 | SASREREQY
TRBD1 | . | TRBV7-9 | ASSLEGQGSSRYGYT
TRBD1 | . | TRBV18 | ASSPQDRGHEQF
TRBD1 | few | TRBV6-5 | ASSYHVPGQEEAF
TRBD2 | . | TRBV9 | ASSGLAGSDEQY
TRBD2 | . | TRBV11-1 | ASRRLAGGYTGELF
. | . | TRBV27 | ASSLTGGGAYEQY